This T cell receptor (beta chain) came from a study of molecular identifiers for immune sequencing clone quantification. TCRdb itself ran the PCR reads through MiXCR, one entry per CDR3 protein. Among under 600,000 distinct CDR3 sequences listed, around 21% were seen once. Naive CD8 libraries were made from roughly 20,000 to 1,000,000 sorted cells, and they used 10%, 30% or 50% RNA. The CDR3 covers 15 residues. Germline loops: CDR1 SGHRS, CDR2 YFSETQ. Trimming took 4 bases from V and 4 from J; bases not matched to a gene: 8. The TCR comes from a human donor in good health. Some libraries in this study had Jurkat cell RNA spiked in. V usage is TRBV5-1 and J usage is TRBJ2-7, with 10 bases matching TRBD1. Sequencing was done on a sample of naive CD8+ T cells from blood, with Jurkat cell RNA spiked in. The subset denotes: FACS-sorted CD8+CD4-CCR7+CD45RA+ naive T cells. CDR3 bases: TGCGCCAGCAGCACCCGACAGGGGGCGGAGTACGAGCAGTACTTC. The encoded protein is CASSTRQGAEYEQYF.